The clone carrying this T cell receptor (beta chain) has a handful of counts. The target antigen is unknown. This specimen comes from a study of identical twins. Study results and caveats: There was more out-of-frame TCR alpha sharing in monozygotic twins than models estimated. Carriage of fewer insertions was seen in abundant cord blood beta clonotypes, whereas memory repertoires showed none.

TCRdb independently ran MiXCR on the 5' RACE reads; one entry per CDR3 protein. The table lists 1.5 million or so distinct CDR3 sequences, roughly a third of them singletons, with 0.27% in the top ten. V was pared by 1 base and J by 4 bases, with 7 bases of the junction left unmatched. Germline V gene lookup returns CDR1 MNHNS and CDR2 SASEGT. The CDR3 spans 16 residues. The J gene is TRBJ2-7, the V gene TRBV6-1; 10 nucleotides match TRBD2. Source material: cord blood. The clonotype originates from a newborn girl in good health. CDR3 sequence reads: CASSEGSSGSSYEQYF. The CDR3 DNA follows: TGTGCCAGCAGTGAAGGATCTAGCGGGAGTTCTTACGAGCAGTACTTC.